The T cell receptor beta chain under discussion was sequenced for a study of yellow fever vaccine responses in identical twins. Study-wide points: The T cell response to vaccination in identical twins was reportedly partly convergent and partly personalized.

TCRdb ran MiXCR on the RT-PCR reads and lists one entry per CDR3 protein. The table includes under 9,000 distinct CDR3 sequences, 80% to 85% detected once. A word on this clonotype: Antigen unknown.

This TCR derives from a woman aged 18-30 years who received the yellow fever vaccine. Source: T cells from blood (PBMCs), unsorted or a sorted subset (not recorded which), taken before or after yellow fever vaccination (not recorded which).

The chain's CDR3 is CASSLDGQPLRGYGYTF. CDR3 DNA sequence: TGCGCCAGCAGCTTGGATGGACAGCCCTTAAGAGGGTATGGCTACACCTTC. The chain recombines TRBV5-1 with TRBJ1-2; tentative D call: TRBD1 (6 bases). The CDR3 sequence is 17 residues long. Trimming stripped 0 bases from V and 5 bases from J, with 20 bases between. CDR1 SGHRS and CDR2 YFSETQ come from the germline V gene.